A selection of T cell receptor beta chains follows, all from one sample in a study of graft-versus-host responses after intestinal transplantation. These receptors' antigens are unknown. The method was immunoSEQ multiplex PCR; TCRdb's version includes in-frame clones alone and lacks a portion of them. The table shows roughly 77,000 clones, with about 90% occurring only once. This specimen consisted of unstimulated CD8+ T cells sorted from spleen or lymph node cells, obtained before intestinal transplant. These receptors all come from a human donor who received an intestinal transplant. Both conserved end residues are part of each CDR3. D genes are given only for firm matches. Size is stated for part of the rows, as once, few or many counts, or as a class when the clone is expanded.

CDR3 DNA: TGTGCCAGCAGCCCCGGGACTAGCCCGAGCTCCTACAATGAGCAGTTCTTC; CDR3 protein: CASSPGTSPSSYNEQFF; J gene: TRBJ2-1; V gene: TRBV7-9; D gene: TRBD2; clone size: .; CDR3 length: 17
CDR3 DNA: TGTGCCTGGAGCGTGGGTGCGGGGCATCAGCCCCAGCATTTT; CDR3 protein: CAWSVGAGHQPQHF; J gene: TRBJ1-5; V gene: TRBV30; D gene: .; clone size: few; CDR3 length: 14
CDR3 DNA: TGTGCCAGCAGCTTAGGATCGGGAGGAGCTTTCTTT; CDR3 protein: CASSLGSGGAFF; J gene: TRBJ1-1; V gene: TRBV5-6; D gene: .; clone size: .; CDR3 length: 12
CDR3 DNA: TGCGCCAGCAGCTTGGAAGGGGGTGATCAGCCCCAGCATTTT; CDR3 protein: CASSLEGGDQPQHF; J gene: TRBJ1-5; V gene: TRBV5-1; D gene: .; clone size: .; CDR3 length: 14
CDR3 DNA: TGCGCCAGCAGCCAAGATACGGGGGGAGCAACTAATGAAAAACTGTTTTTT; CDR3 protein: CASSQDTGGATNEKLFF; J gene: TRBJ1-4; V gene: TRBV4-1; D gene: .; clone size: .; CDR3 length: 17
CDR3 DNA: TGCGCCAGCAGCCTCCCCTCCTACGAGCAGTACTTC; CDR3 protein: CASSLPSYEQYF; J gene: TRBJ2-7; V gene: TRBV5-1; D gene: .; clone size: .; CDR3 length: 12
CDR3 DNA: TGCGCCAGCAGCCAAGGGACAGGGGGGCAGCCCCAGCATTTT; CDR3 protein: CASSQGTGGQPQHF; J gene: TRBJ1-5; V gene: TRBV4-1; D gene: TRBD1; clone size: .; CDR3 length: 14
CDR3 DNA: TGTGCCAGCAGCTGGGCTAGCGGGAGGACGGGGTTTATGGCCCGCTCCTACGAGCAGTACTTC; CDR3 protein: CASSWASGRTGFMARSYEQYF; J gene: TRBJ2-7; V gene: TRBV7-8; D gene: TRBD2; clone size: .; CDR3 length: 21
CDR3 DNA: TGTGCCAGCAGTTCAGCGAGAGGCCTCCCTAACTATGGCTACACCTTC; CDR3 protein: CASSSARGLPNYGYTF; J gene: TRBJ1-2; V gene: TRBV27; D gene: .; clone size: .; CDR3 length: 16
CDR3 DNA: TGTGCCAGCAGTTACTCCCCGGGGACTAACTATGGCTACACCTTC; CDR3 protein: CASSYSPGTNYGYTF; J gene: TRBJ1-2; V gene: TRBV6-5; D gene: .; clone size: .; CDR3 length: 15
CDR3 DNA: TGCGCCAGCAGTGAGTCGGGCAGATCTAGCACAGATACGCAGTATTTT; CDR3 protein: CASSESGRSSTDTQYF; J gene: TRBJ2-3; V gene: TRBV10-1; D gene: .; clone size: once; CDR3 length: 16
CDR3 DNA: TGTGCCAGCAGGTCCTACTTCCCTATCTATGGCTACACCTTC; CDR3 protein: CASRSYFPIYGYTF; J gene: TRBJ1-2; V gene: TRBV28; D gene: .; clone size: .; CDR3 length: 14
CDR3 DNA: TGTGCCAGCAGTCCCACCGGGACAGTAAACTCCTACAATGAGCAGTTCTTC; CDR3 protein: CASSPTGTVNSYNEQFF; J gene: TRBJ2-1; V gene: TRBV9; D gene: TRBD1; clone size: .; CDR3 length: 17
CDR3 DNA: TGTGCCAGCAGTTTGAGAGGCCCAGATACGCAGTATTTT; CDR3 protein: CASSLRGPDTQYF; J gene: TRBJ2-3; V gene: TRBV27; D gene: .; clone size: .; CDR3 length: 13
CDR3 DNA: TGTGCCACCAGCAGAGATCAGGGGGCGAACTATGGCTACACCTTC; CDR3 protein: CATSRDQGANYGYTF; J gene: TRBJ1-2; V gene: TRBV15; D gene: TRBD1; clone size: medium-sized; CDR3 length: 15
CDR3 DNA: TGTGCCAGCGTTTCCTATGTGGCAGGGGAACAAGAGACCCAGTACTTC; CDR3 protein: CASVSYVAGEQETQYF; J gene: TRBJ2-5; V gene: TRBV25-1; D gene: .; clone size: .; CDR3 length: 16
CDR3 DNA: TGTGCCAGCAGCGTTGGGCAGGGAAATGAAGCTTTCTTT; CDR3 protein: CASSVGQGNEAFF; J gene: TRBJ1-1; V gene: TRBV9; D gene: .; clone size: .; CDR3 length: 13
CDR3 DNA: TGTGCCAGCAGTTGGGGACTAGCCAGCTCCTACAATGAGCAGTTCTTC; CDR3 protein: CASSWGLASSYNEQFF; J gene: TRBJ2-1; V gene: TRBV27; D gene: TRBD2; clone size: .; CDR3 length: 16
CDR3 DNA: TGCGCCAGCAGCCAAGAACAGGGGGGGCCCGGGGAGCTGTTTTTT; CDR3 protein: CASSQEQGGPGELFF; J gene: TRBJ2-2; V gene: TRBV4-1; D gene: .; clone size: .; CDR3 length: 15
CDR3 DNA: TGTGCCAGCAGCTTAGCGGGGAATCAGCCCCAGCATTTT; CDR3 protein: CASSLAGNQPQHF; J gene: TRBJ1-5; V gene: TRBV13; D gene: .; clone size: .; CDR3 length: 13
CDR3 DNA: TGTGCCAGCAGTGAAGGACAGGGGGGTGAAAAACTGTTTTTT; CDR3 protein: CASSEGQGGEKLFF; J gene: TRBJ1-4; V gene: TRBV6-1; D gene: TRBD1; clone size: few; CDR3 length: 14
CDR3 DNA: TGCGCCAGCAGCGGGGCCCGGAACACTGAAGCTTTCTTT; CDR3 protein: CASSGARNTEAFF; J gene: TRBJ1-1; V gene: TRBV4-1; D gene: .; clone size: .; CDR3 length: 13
CDR3 DNA: TGTGCCAGCAGCTTGGGAGCACAGAGCTCCTACAATGAGCAGTTCTTC; CDR3 protein: CASSLGAQSSYNEQFF; J gene: TRBJ2-1; V gene: TRBV5-6; D gene: .; clone size: .; CDR3 length: 16
CDR3 DNA: TGTGCCACCAGGAAAATCCGGGGGATCGGGAATGGGAAGACCCAGTACTTC; CDR3 protein: CATRKIRGIGNGKTQYF; J gene: TRBJ2-5; V gene: TRBV15; D gene: .; clone size: once; CDR3 length: 17
CDR3 DNA: TGTGCCAGCAGCTTGTTGGGGGGGAGCAATCAGCCCCAGCATTTT; CDR3 protein: CASSLLGGSNQPQHF; J gene: TRBJ1-5; V gene: TRBV5-6; D gene: .; clone size: .; CDR3 length: 15
CDR3 DNA: TGTGCCAGCAGTGTTATAGCGGAAGCCCACAATGAGCAGTTCTTC; CDR3 protein: CASSVIAEAHNEQFF; J gene: TRBJ2-1; V gene: TRBV2; D gene: .; clone size: once; CDR3 length: 15
CDR3 DNA: TGTGCCAGCAGCCCAACAAGAACCTATGGCTACACCTTC; CDR3 protein: CASSPTRTYGYTF; J gene: TRBJ1-2; V gene: TRBV28; D gene: .; clone size: .; CDR3 length: 13
CDR3 DNA: TGTGCCAGCAGCTTCCCTCCCCACGAGCAGTACTTC; CDR3 protein: CASSFPPHEQYF; J gene: TRBJ2-7; V gene: TRBV11-2; D gene: .; clone size: .; CDR3 length: 12
CDR3 DNA: TGTGCCAGCACCGCCGGGACAGGGGGCTACGAGCAGTACTTC; CDR3 protein: CASTAGTGGYEQYF; J gene: TRBJ2-7; V gene: TRBV27; D gene: TRBD1; clone size: .; CDR3 length: 14
CDR3 DNA: TGCGCCAGCAGCCACCAAACAGGGTTGAGGGACACAGATACGCAGTATTTT; CDR3 protein: CASSHQTGLRDTDTQYF; J gene: TRBJ2-3; V gene: TRBV4-1; D gene: .; clone size: .; CDR3 length: 17
CDR3 DNA: TGTGCCAGCAGTTATCCCGGGACAGGGACGCATGGCTACACCTTC; CDR3 protein: CASSYPGTGTHGYTF; J gene: TRBJ1-2; V gene: TRBV6-6; D gene: TRBD1; clone size: .; CDR3 length: 15
CDR3 DNA: TGTGCCAGCAGTGAGGCTAGCGAACCCTACAATGAGCAGTTCTTC; CDR3 protein: CASSEASEPYNEQFF; J gene: TRBJ2-1; V gene: TRBV6-1; D gene: .; clone size: few; CDR3 length: 15
CDR3 DNA: TGCGCCAGCAGCCATGACCTAACCGCAGGGGGCGGTGAGACCCAGTACTTC; CDR3 protein: CASSHDLTAGGGETQYF; J gene: TRBJ2-5; V gene: TRBV5-1; D gene: TRBD1; clone size: .; CDR3 length: 17
CDR3 DNA: TGCAGTGTTGGCAGAAACACTGAAGCTTTCTTT; CDR3 protein: CSVGRNTEAFF; J gene: TRBJ1-1; V gene: TRBV20-1; D gene: .; clone size: .; CDR3 length: 11
CDR3 DNA: TGCGCCAGCTCGAAAGACCCAGGGGGTACTAACTATGGCTACACCTTC; CDR3 protein: CASSKDPGGTNYGYTF; J gene: TRBJ1-2; V gene: TRBV5-1; D gene: TRBD1; clone size: .; CDR3 length: 16
CDR3 DNA: TGTGCCCGACGGGAGAACACCGGGGAGCTGTTTTTT; CDR3 protein: CARRENTGELFF; J gene: TRBJ2-2; V gene: TRBV11-2; D gene: .; clone size: .; CDR3 length: 12
CDR3 DNA: TGTGCCAGCAGCCTATCCAGGGGCACTGAAGCTTTCTTT; CDR3 protein: CASSLSRGTEAFF; J gene: TRBJ1-1; V gene: TRBV6-5; D gene: .; clone size: .; CDR3 length: 13
CDR3 DNA: TGCGCCAGCAGCTATTACCCCTACAGGGGGATGGATGAGCAGTTCTTC; CDR3 protein: CASSYYPYRGMDEQFF; J gene: TRBJ2-1; V gene: TRBV4-1; D gene: TRBD1; clone size: .; CDR3 length: 16
CDR3 DNA: TGCAGCGTTGCGGGACTAGCGGCCGGCCTCCCGGGTAGACTCTACAATGAGCAGTTCTTC; CDR3 protein: CSVAGLAAGLPGRLYNEQFF; J gene: TRBJ2-1; V gene: TRBV29-1; D gene: TRBD2; clone size: .; CDR3 length: 20
CDR3 DNA: TGTGCCAGCAGCCCACCCGGACAGGGGTCCTACGAGCAGTACTTC; CDR3 protein: CASSPPGQGSYEQYF; J gene: TRBJ2-7; V gene: TRBV6-1; D gene: TRBD1; clone size: .; CDR3 length: 15
CDR3 DNA: TGTGCCAGCAGCCCCCGGGACAGGGACTACGAGCAGTACTTC; CDR3 protein: CASSPRDRDYEQYF; J gene: TRBJ2-7; V gene: TRBV9; D gene: TRBD1; clone size: .; CDR3 length: 14
CDR3 DNA: TGTGCCAGCAGTTTATGGACAGAGAACACCGGGGAGCTGTTTTTT; CDR3 protein: CASSLWTENTGELFF; J gene: TRBJ2-2; V gene: TRBV28; D gene: .; clone size: .; CDR3 length: 15
CDR3 DNA: TGTGCCAGCAGTGAAGCTAGCGGGGAATACTACGAGCAGTACTTC; CDR3 protein: CASSEASGEYYEQYF; J gene: TRBJ2-7; V gene: TRBV6-1; D gene: TRBD2; clone size: few; CDR3 length: 15
CDR3 DNA: TGTGCCAGCAGTGAAAGGCGGGAGGGCCAAGATACGCAGTATTTT; CDR3 protein: CASSERREGQDTQYF; J gene: TRBJ2-3; V gene: TRBV2; D gene: TRBD2; clone size: .; CDR3 length: 15
CDR3 DNA: TGTGCCAGCAGTGAAGCTGCGGGGAACACTGAAGCTTTCTTT; CDR3 protein: CASSEAAGNTEAFF; J gene: TRBJ1-1; V gene: TRBV6-1; D gene: .; clone size: .; CDR3 length: 14
CDR3 DNA: TGTGCCAGCAGCTTGGAGGGTACAGGGGGCGCCCGCCAGGGCTACACCTTC; CDR3 protein: CASSLEGTGGARQGYTF; J gene: TRBJ1-2; V gene: TRBV5-4; D gene: TRBD1; clone size: .; CDR3 length: 17
CDR3 DNA: TGTGCCAGCAGCCAAGATAGAACTGGGGGAGGAAACATTCAGTACTTC; CDR3 protein: CASSQDRTGGGNIQYF; J gene: TRBJ2-4; V gene: TRBV4-2; D gene: .; clone size: .; CDR3 length: 16
CDR3 DNA: TGTGCCAGCAGCCGGCGGGAGGGTCAGATGCACAATGAGCAGTTCTTC; CDR3 protein: CASSRREGQMHNEQFF; J gene: TRBJ2-1; V gene: TRBV4-2; D gene: TRBD2; clone size: .; CDR3 length: 16
CDR3 DNA: TGTGCCAGCAGCTTGGCGGGGGGTGACTACGAGCAGTACTTC; CDR3 protein: CASSLAGGDYEQYF; J gene: TRBJ2-7; V gene: TRBV7-3; D gene: TRBD2; clone size: .; CDR3 length: 14
CDR3 DNA: TGTGCCATCGTCGGGGGTTCCACTGAAGCTTTCTTT; CDR3 protein: CAIVGGSTEAFF; J gene: TRBJ1-1; V gene: TRBV28; D gene: .; clone size: .; CDR3 length: 12
CDR3 DNA: TGTGCCAGCAGGGGACTAGCGGGAGGGCAGGGCACAGATACGCAGTATTTT; CDR3 protein: CASRGLAGGQGTDTQYF; J gene: TRBJ2-3; V gene: TRBV27; D gene: TRBD2; clone size: .; CDR3 length: 17
CDR3 DNA: TGTGCCAGCAGTCCGGGAAACACCATATATTTT; CDR3 protein: CASSPGNTIYF; J gene: TRBJ1-3; V gene: TRBV28; D gene: .; clone size: once; CDR3 length: 11
CDR3 DNA: TGTGCCAGCAGCCAAGCTGAGCCACAGCGGGAAAAACTGTTTTTT; CDR3 protein: CASSQAEPQREKLFF; J gene: TRBJ1-4; V gene: TRBV14; D gene: .; clone size: few; CDR3 length: 15
CDR3 DNA: TGCGCCAGCAGCCAAGTCGCGATGGACGAGCAGTACTTC; CDR3 protein: CASSQVAMDEQYF; J gene: TRBJ2-7; V gene: TRBV4-1; D gene: .; clone size: once; CDR3 length: 13
CDR3 DNA: TGCGCCAGCAGCTTCCCAGAGGTGTCCCTCAATGAGCAGTTCTTC; CDR3 protein: CASSFPEVSLNEQFF; J gene: TRBJ2-1; V gene: TRBV5-1; D gene: .; clone size: .; CDR3 length: 15